These 6 T cell receptor beta chains were all obtained from the same sample, sequenced in a study of blood T cell repertoires in COVID-19. Generated by immunoSEQ multiplex PCR, the TCRdb table keeps only in-frame clones and is missing some. The table records 230,000 or so clones, 90% of them present only once. Sequenced: peripheral blood. The receptors originated from a woman aged 60 to 75 with COVID-19, enrolled during active disease.

The chain combines TRBV5-1 with TRBJ1-4; 8 bases are shared with TRBD1. Unmatched junction bases numbered 6, after V lost 3 bases and J lost 8 bases. Germline values: CDR1 SGHRS, CDR2 YFSETQ. The CDR3 contains 14 residues. This CDR3 is CASSSDRGGEKLFF. The CDR3 DNA reads TGCGCCAGCAGCTCCGACAGGGGAGGAGAAAAACTGTTTTTT.

This clone was seen just once. The chain uses TRBV29-1 and TRBJ2-2, with 10 bases matching TRBD1. The germline V gene encodes CDR1 SQVTM and CDR2 ANQGSEA. V was pared by 6 bases and J by 6 bases, with 10 bases of the junction left unmatched. The CDR3 length is 15 residues. Here the CDR3 reads CSVPGQGGVAGELFF. CDR3 DNA sequence: TGCAGCGTCCCTGGACAGGGGGGCGTAGCCGGGGAGCTGTTTTTT.

The gene calls are TRBV19 and TRBJ1-5, with 7 bases identical to TRBD1. V shed 5 bases, J shed 2 bases, and the junction held 6 bases outside the gene matches. This CDR3 is 15 amino acids long. Looked up from germline, CDR1 is LNHDA and CDR2 is SQIVND (reference sequence). The CDR3 loop is CASSANRGGNQPQHF. CDR3 in DNA: TGTGCCAGTAGTGCGAACAGGGGAGGCAATCAGCCCCAGCATTTT.

V gene TRBV9 combines with J gene TRBJ2-2, with TRBD1 matching over 7 bases. V shed 0 bases, J shed 4 bases, and the junction held 3 bases outside the gene matches. Germline V gene data show CDR1 as SGDLS and CDR2 as YYNGEE. The CDR3 is made up of 15 amino acids. The CDR3 loop is CASSVVQGTTGELFF. The CDR3 coding sequence is TGTGCCAGCAGCGTAGTACAGGGGACCACCGGGGAGCTGTTTTTT. The entire variable domain, with the rest obtained from reference TRBV9 and TRBJ2-2, is as follows: DSGVTQTPKHLITATGQRVTLRCSPRSGDLSVYWYQQSLDQGLQFLIQYYNGEERAKGNILERFSAQQFPDLHSELNLSSLELGDSALYFCASSVVQGTTGELFFGEGSRLTVL.

This clone occurred a few times. This chain links TRBV7-3 with TRBJ2-7, with a tentative D call TRBD2 (6 bases). The CDR3 extends over 15 amino acids. The germline V gene has CDR1 SGHTA and CDR2 FQGTGA. V was trimmed by 2 bases and J by 5 bases, leaving 16 bases between them. As DNA, the CDR3 is TGTGCCAGCAGCTTATTCCCCGCCGGGGGAAACGAGCAGTACTTC. Protein: CASSLFPAGGNEQYF.

The chain joins TRBV18 to TRBJ1-6; 8 positions match TRBD1. Germline V CDR1 and CDR2: KGHSH, LQKENI. CDR3 length equals 18 residues. Trimming removed 4 bases from V and 0 bases from J; junction bases left unmatched: 8. The CDR3 DNA follows: TGTGCCAGCTCACAAGGACAGGGAGGCAGCTCCTATAATTCACCCCTCCACTTT. This gives the protein CASSQGQGGSSYNSPLHF.